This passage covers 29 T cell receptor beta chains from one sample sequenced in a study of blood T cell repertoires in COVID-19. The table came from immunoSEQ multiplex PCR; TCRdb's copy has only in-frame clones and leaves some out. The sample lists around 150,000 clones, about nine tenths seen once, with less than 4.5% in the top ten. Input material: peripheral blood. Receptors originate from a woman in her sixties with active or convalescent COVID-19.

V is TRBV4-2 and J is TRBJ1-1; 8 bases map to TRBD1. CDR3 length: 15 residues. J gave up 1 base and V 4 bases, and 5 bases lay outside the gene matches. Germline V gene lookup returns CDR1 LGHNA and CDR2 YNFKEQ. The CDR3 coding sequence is TGTGCCAGCAGCCCTATGGACAGGGCGAACACTGAAGCTTTCTTT. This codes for CASSPMDRANTEAFF.

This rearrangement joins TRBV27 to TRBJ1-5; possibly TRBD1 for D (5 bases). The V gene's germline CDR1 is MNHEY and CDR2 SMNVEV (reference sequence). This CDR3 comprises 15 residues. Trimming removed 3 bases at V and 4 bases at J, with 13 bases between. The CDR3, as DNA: TGTGCCAGCAGTTTCCGACAGCCGAATAATCAGCCCCAGCATTTT. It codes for CASSFRQPNNQPQHF.

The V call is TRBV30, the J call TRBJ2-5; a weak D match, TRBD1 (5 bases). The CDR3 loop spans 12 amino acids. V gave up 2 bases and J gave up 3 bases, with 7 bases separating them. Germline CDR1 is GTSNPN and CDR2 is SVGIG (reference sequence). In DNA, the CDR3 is TGTGCCTGGAGTCGCAGGGAAGAGACCCAGTACTTC. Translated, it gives CAWSRREETQYF.

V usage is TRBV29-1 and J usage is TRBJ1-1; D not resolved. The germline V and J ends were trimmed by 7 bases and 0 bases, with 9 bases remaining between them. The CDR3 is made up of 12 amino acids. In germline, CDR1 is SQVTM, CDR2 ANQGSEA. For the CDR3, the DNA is TGCAGCGCCGGAGTGTTGAACACTGAAGCTTTCTTT. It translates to CSAGVLNTEAFF. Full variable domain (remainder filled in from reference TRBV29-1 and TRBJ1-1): SAVISQKPSRDICQRGTSLTIQCQVDSQVTMMFWYRQQPGQSLTLIATANQGSEATYESGFVIDKFPISRPNLTFSTLTVSNMSPEDSSIYLCSAGVLNTEAFFGQGTRLTVV.

CDR3 coding DNA: TGTGCCAGCAGCCCGAGAAGTCAAGATACGCAGTATTTT. It encodes CASSPRSQDTQYF. The V gene is TRBV12-3 or TRBV12-4, the J gene TRBJ2-3; D unresolved. This CDR3 contains 13 residues. V was cut by 6 bases and J by 5 bases, with 12 bases left in between.

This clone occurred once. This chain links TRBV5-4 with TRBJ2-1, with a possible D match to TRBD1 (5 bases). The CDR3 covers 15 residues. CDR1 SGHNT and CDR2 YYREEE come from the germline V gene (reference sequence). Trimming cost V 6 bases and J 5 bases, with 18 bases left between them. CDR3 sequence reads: CASNRAWAGNNEQFF. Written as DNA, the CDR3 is TGTGCCAGCAACCGGGCCTGGGCAGGGAACAATGAGCAGTTCTTC. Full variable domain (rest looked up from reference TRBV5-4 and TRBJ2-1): ETGVTQSPTHLIKTRGQQVTLRCSSQSGHNTVSWYQQALGQGPQFIFQYYREEENGRGNFPPRFSGLQFPNYSSELNVNALELDDSALYLCASNRAWAGNNEQFFGPGTRLTVL.

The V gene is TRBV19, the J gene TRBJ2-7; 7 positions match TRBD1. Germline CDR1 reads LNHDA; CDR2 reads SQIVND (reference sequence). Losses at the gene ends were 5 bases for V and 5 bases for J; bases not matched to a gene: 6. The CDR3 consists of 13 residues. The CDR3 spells CASSPQGPHEQYF. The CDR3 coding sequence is TGTGCCAGTAGTCCACAGGGGCCCCACGAGCAGTACTTC.

As DNA, the CDR3 is TGTGCCAGCAAAGTGGACAGTCACAATGAGCAGTTCTTC. Amino acid sequence: CASKVDSHNEQFF. The chain recombines TRBV12-3 or TRBV12-4 with TRBJ2-1, with D possibly matching TRBD1 (6 bases). This CDR3 is 13 amino acids long. V shed 7 bases and J shed 5 bases, with 12 bases lying between them.

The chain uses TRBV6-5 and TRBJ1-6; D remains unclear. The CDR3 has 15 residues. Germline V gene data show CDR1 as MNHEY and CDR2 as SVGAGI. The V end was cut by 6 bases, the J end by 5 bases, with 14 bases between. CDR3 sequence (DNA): TGTGCCAGCAGCCTGTCTGGGCCCGATAATTCACCCCTCCACTTT. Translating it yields CASSLSGPDNSPLHF.

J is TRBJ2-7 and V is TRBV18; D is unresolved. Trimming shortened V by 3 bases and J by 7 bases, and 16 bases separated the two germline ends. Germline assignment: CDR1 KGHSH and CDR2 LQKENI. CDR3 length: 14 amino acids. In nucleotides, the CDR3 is TGTGCCAGCTCACCGACGGGTCCCCAGAGGGAGCAGTACTTC. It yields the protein CASSPTGPQREQYF.

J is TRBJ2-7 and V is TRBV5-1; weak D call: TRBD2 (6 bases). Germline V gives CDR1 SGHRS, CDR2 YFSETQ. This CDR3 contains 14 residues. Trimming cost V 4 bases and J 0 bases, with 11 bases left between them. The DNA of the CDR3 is TGCGCCAGCAGCGCCGGAGGGGCCTCCTACGAGCAGTACTTC. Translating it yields CASSAGGASYEQYF.

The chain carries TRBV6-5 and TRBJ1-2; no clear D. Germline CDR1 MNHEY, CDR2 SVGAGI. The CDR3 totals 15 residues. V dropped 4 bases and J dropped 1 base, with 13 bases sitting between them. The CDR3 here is CASSLGGKGNYGYTF. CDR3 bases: TGTGCCAGCAGTTTAGGAGGCAAGGGTAACTATGGCTACACCTTC.

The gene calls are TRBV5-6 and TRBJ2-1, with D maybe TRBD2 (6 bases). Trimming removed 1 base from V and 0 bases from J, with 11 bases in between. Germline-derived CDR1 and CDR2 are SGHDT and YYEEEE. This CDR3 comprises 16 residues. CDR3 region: CASSLQAGLSYNEQFF. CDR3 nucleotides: TGTGCCAGCAGCTTGCAAGCGGGCCTCTCCTACAATGAGCAGTTCTTC.

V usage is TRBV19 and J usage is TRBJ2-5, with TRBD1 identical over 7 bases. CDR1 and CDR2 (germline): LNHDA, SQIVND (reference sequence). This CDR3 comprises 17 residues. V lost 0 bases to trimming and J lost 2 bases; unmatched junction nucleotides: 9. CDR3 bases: TGTGCCAGTAGTATAGATCTCCCAGGGGGAGCGCAAGAGACCCAGTACTTC. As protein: CASSIDLPGGAQETQYF.

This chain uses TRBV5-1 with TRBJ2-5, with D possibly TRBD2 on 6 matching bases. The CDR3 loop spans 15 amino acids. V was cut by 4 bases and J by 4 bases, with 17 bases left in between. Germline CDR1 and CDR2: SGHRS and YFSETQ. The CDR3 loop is CASSPGTDGRETQYF. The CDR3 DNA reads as TGCGCCAGCAGCCCCGGGACCGACGGGAGAGAGACCCAGTACTTC.

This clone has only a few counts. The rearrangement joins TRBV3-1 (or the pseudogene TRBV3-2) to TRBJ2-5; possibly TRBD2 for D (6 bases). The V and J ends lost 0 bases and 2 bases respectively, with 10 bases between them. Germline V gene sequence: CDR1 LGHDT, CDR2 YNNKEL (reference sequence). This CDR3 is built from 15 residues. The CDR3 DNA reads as TGTGCCAGCAGCCAAGATCACGGGAGACAAGAGACCCAGTACTTC. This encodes CASSQDHGRQETQYF.

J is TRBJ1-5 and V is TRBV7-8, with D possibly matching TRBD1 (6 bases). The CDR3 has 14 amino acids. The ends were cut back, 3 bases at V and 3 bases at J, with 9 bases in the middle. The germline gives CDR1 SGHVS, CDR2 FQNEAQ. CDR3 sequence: CASSFGGNNQPQHF. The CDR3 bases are TGTGCCAGCAGCTTTGGGGGCAACAATCAGCCCCAGCATTTT.

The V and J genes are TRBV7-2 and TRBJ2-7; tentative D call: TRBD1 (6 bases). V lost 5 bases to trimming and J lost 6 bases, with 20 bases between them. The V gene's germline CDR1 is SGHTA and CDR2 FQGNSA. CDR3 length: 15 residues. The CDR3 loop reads CASSPSRQGLGEQYF. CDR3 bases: TGTGCCAGCAGCCCGTCCCGGCAGGGGCTGGGCGAGCAGTACTTC.

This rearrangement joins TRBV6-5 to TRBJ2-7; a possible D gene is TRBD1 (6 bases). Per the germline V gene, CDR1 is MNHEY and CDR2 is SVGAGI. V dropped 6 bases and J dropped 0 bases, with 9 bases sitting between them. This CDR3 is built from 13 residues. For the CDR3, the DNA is TGTGCCAGCAGCTGGGACAACTCCTACGAGCAGTACTTC. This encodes CASSWDNSYEQYF.

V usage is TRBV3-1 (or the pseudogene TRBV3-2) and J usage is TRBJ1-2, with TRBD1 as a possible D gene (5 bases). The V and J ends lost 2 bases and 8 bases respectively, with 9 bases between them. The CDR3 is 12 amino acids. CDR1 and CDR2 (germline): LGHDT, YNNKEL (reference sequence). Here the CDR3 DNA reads TGTGCCAGCAGCCAACCGCCAGGGGGCTACACCTTC. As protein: CASSQPPGGYTF.

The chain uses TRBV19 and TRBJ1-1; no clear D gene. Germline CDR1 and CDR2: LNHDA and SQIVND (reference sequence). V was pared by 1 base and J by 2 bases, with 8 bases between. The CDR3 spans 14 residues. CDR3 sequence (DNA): TGTGCCAGTAGTATAGGGCCAGTTAACACTGAAGCTTTCTTT. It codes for CASSIGPVNTEAFF.

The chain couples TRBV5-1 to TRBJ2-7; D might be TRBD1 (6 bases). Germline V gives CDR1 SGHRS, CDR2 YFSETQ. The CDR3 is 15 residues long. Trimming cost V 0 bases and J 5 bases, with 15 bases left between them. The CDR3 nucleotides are TGCGCCAGCAGCTTGGAGCGGCAGGGGTACAACGAGCAGTACTTC. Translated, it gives CASSLERQGYNEQYF. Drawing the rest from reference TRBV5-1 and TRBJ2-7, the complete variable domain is KAGVTQTPRYLIKTRGQQVTLSCSPISGHRSVSWYQQTPGQGLQFLFEYFSETQRNKGNFPGRFSGRQFSNSRSEMNVSTLELGDSALYLCASSLERQGYNEQYFGPGTRLTVT.

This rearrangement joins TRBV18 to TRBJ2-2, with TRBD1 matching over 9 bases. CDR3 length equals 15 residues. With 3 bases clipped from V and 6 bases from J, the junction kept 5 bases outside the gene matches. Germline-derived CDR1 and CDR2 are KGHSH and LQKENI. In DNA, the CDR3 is TGTGCCAGCTCACCGAACAGACAGGGGGCCGGGGAGCTGTTTTTT. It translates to CASSPNRQGAGELFF.

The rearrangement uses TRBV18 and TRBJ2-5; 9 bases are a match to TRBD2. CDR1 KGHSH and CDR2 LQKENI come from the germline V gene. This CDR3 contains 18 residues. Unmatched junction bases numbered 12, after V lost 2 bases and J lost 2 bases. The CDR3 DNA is TGTGCCAGCTCACCAGATTCCCCCCTAGCGGGGAGACAAGAGACCCAGTACTTC. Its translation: CASSPDSPLAGRQETQYF.

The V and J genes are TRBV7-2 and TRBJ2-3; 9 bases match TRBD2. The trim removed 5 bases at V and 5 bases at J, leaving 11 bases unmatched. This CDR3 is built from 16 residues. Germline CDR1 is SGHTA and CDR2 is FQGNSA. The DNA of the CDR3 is TGTGCCAGCAGCGACACGGGGCGGGGGGGAAAAGATACGCAGTATTTT. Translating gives CASSDTGRGGKDTQYF.

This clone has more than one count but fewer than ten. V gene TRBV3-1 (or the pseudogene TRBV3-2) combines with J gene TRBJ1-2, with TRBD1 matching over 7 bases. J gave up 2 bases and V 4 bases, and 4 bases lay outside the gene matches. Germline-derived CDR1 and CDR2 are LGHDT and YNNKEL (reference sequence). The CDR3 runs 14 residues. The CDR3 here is CASSPGGINYGYTF. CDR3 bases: TGTGCCAGCAGCCCAGGGGGAATAAACTATGGCTACACCTTC.

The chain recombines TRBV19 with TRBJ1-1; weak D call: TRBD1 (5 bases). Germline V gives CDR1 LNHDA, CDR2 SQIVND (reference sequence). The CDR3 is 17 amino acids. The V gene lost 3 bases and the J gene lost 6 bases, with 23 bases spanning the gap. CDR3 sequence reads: CASSMSPRVGVVSEAFF. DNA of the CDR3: TGTGCCAGTAGTATGTCGCCCAGGGTAGGGGTGGTGTCTGAAGCTTTCTTT.

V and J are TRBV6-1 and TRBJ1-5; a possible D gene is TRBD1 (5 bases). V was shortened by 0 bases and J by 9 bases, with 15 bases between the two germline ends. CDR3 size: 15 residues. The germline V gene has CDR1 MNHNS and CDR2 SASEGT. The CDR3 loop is CASSEALGGEWPQHF. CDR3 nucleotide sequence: TGTGCCAGCAGTGAAGCGCTTGGAGGGGAATGGCCCCAGCATTTT.

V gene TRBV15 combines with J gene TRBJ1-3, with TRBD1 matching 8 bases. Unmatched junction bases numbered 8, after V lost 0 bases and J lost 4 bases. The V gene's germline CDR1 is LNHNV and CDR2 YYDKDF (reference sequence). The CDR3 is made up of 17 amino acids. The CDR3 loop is CATSRDIGQGFGNTIYF. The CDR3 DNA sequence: TGTGCCACCAGCAGAGATATAGGACAGGGTTTCGGAAACACCATATATTTT.